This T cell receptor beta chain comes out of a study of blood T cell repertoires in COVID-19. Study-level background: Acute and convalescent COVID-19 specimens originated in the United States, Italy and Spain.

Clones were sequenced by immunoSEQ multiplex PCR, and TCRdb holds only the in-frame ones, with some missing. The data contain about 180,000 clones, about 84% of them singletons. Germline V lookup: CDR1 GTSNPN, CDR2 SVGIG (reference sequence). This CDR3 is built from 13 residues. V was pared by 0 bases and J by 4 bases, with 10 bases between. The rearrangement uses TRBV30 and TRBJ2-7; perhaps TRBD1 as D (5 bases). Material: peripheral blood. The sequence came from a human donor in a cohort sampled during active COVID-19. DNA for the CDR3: TGTGCCTGGAGTGTACTTAGGGGTTACGAGCAGTACTTC. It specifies CAWSVLRGYEQYF.